A selection of T cell receptor beta chains follows, all from one sample in a study of T-cell memory formation after mild COVID-19. A single record per CDR3 protein comes from TCRdb applying MiXCR to the 5' RACE reads. The table has just over 200,000 distinct CDR3 sequences, 9% to 10% seen once; the top ten hold 3% to 4.5%. Sequenced material: PBMCs or a T cell subset sorted from them (not recorded which). The receptors were gathered from a young man who had mild COVID-19 (a few samples of this study predate the infection). Cell type and time point are not known. Each CDR3 is given with its conserved first and last residue. Each record gives: V gene, D gene, clone size, J gene, CDR3 DNA, CDR3 protein. The D gene is left open where the match is weak. Size is stated for part of the rows, as once, few or many counts, or as a class when the clone is expanded.

>TRBV18|NA|NA|TRBJ2-5
TGTGCCAGCTCACCATTAGGACGACAGTCCGAGACCCAGTACTTC
CASSPLGRQSETQYF
>TRBV7-3|NA|NA|TRBJ2-7
TGTGCCAGCAGCCCACACCAGGGCTACGAGCAGTACTTC
CASSPHQGYEQYF
>TRBV5-1|NA|few|TRBJ2-5
TGCGCCAGCAGCACAAACGGCTTCCAAGAGACCCAGTACTTC
CASSTNGFQETQYF
>TRBV6-2/TRBV6-3|NA|NA|TRBJ1-2
TGTGCCAGCAGTTACGACGGAACCGCTAACTATGGCTACACCTTC
CASSYDGTANYGYTF
>TRBV2|NA|NA|TRBJ1-4
TGTGCCAGCAAGGTGGACAGCCCTTTTGAAAAACTGTTTTTT
CASKVDSPFEKLFF
>TRBV12-3/TRBV12-4|TRBD1|NA|TRBJ1-2
TGTGCCAGCAGTTACAACAGGGGAGTCAATGGCTACACCTTC
CASSYNRGVNGYTF
>TRBV6-6|NA|few|TRBJ2-1
TGTGCCAGCAGTTACCAGGCGATCTACAATGAGCAGTTCTTC
CASSYQAIYNEQFF
>TRBV7-2|NA|NA|TRBJ2-7
TGTGCCAGCAGCGGACGGACCGGGTCCGGTTTCCCGCAGTACTTC
CASSGRTGSGFPQYF
>TRBV6-5|NA|many|TRBJ2-3
TGTGCCAGCAGACGAGGGGGAGATACGCAGTATTTT
CASRRGGDTQYF
>TRBV19|NA|few|TRBJ2-5
TGTGCCAGTAGTATAGGCACTCAAGAGACCCAGTACTTC
CASSIGTQETQYF
>TRBV4-3|NA|few|TRBJ1-4
TGCGCCAGCAGCCCAGAGCGGGATCTTAGGGTAAAACTGTTTTTT
CASSPERDLRVKLFF
>TRBV4-2|NA|few|TRBJ1-5
TGTGCCAGCAGCCAAGGGCCCGGGCAGAATAGCAATCAGCCCCAGCATTTT
CASSQGPGQNSNQPQHF
>TRBV5-1|NA|few|TRBJ2-1
TGCGCCAGCAGCGAAGGGGAAATAAATGAGCAGTTCTTC
CASSEGEINEQFF
>TRBV4-1|NA|few|TRBJ1-2
TGCGCCAGCAGCCAGAGGGGACGTGGCTACACCTTC
CASSQRGRGYTF
>TRBV19|NA|NA|TRBJ1-6
TGTGCCAGTAGTCCGCCGGAGGACATTTCACCCCTCCACTTT
CASSPPEDISPLHF
>TRBV5-1|TRBD1|many|TRBJ2-7
TGCGCCAGCAGCAGTGGGACAGGGGACTACGAGCAGTACTTC
CASSSGTGDYEQYF
>TRBV5-1|NA|many|TRBJ1-1
TGCGCCAGCAGCTTGGAGGGAAGAGGTACTGAAGCTTTCTTT
CASSLEGRGTEAFF
>TRBV18|TRBD1|NA|TRBJ1-5
TGTGCCAGCTCAGAAAAACAGGGGTTTCAGCCCCAGCATTTT
CASSEKQGFQPQHF
>TRBV4-3|NA|NA|TRBJ2-3
TGCGCCAGCAGCCAAGAGTTGCTGGGGGCAAGACTAGATACGCAGTATTTT
CASSQELLGARLDTQYF
>TRBV24-1|TRBD2|NA|TRBJ2-1
TGTGCCACCAGTGACAATAGCGGGGGCGCCTACAATGAGCAGTTCTTC
CATSDNSGGAYNEQFF
>TRBV5-1|NA|NA|TRBJ2-5
TGCGCCAGCAGCCAGTCCCCAGGTTTGGGAGAGACCCAGTACTTC
CASSQSPGLGETQYF
>TRBV12-3/TRBV12-4|NA|few|TRBJ1-2
TGTGCCAGCAGTTCCGGGCCCGGATATGGCTACACCTTC
CASSSGPGYGYTF
>TRBV7-3|TRBD1|few|TRBJ1-1
TGTGCCAGCAGCCTCCGGACAGGGCACTGGTGCACTGAAGCTTTCTTT
CASSLRTGHWCTEAFF
>TRBV5-4|TRBD1|NA|TRBJ1-2
TGTGCCAGCAGCTTGGCCCAGGGGGAGTACCATGGCTACACCTTC
CASSLAQGEYHGYTF
>TRBV7-2|NA|many|TRBJ2-3
TGTGCCAGCAGCCAAAGACAGGGAGGGGATACGCAGTATTTT
CASSQRQGGDTQYF
>TRBV10-3|NA|few|TRBJ1-5
TGTGCCATCAGTGAGTCGACGGGACTGAGAGCCCAGCATTTT
CAISESTGLRAQHF
>TRBV6-2/TRBV6-3|TRBD1|many|TRBJ2-5
TGTGCCAGCAGTTACTCGAGAGGGGGCGTACAAGAGACCCAGTACTTC
CASSYSRGGVQETQYF
>TRBV28|NA|NA|TRBJ1-4
TGTGCCAGCAGTCCTATTAGAGCAACTAATGAAAAACTGTTTTTT
CASSPIRATNEKLFF
>TRBV4-3|NA|few|TRBJ1-2
TGCGCCAGCAGCCAAGACACAGGGATCCCTGGCTACACCTTC
CASSQDTGIPGYTF
>TRBV7-2|NA|once|TRBJ1-4
TGTGCCAGCAGCTTGGGCGGGAGGACGGCTAATGAAAAACTGTTTTTT
CASSLGGRTANEKLFF
>TRBV20-1|TRBD2|few|TRBJ2-1
TGCAGTGCCCCAACTAGCGGGGGCCACCTAGCCTACAATGAGCAGTTCTTC
CSAPTSGGHLAYNEQFF
>TRBV4-3|NA|many|TRBJ2-5
TGCGCCAGCAGCCAAAACCCGGGACTGAAAGAGACCCAGTACTTC
CASSQNPGLKETQYF
>TRBV7-2|TRBD1|once|TRBJ2-1
TGTGCCAGCAGCTTGGACAGGGGGCTCTACAATGAGCAGTTCTTC
CASSLDRGLYNEQFF
>TRBV30|NA|many|TRBJ2-2
TGTGCCTGGAGTCGGCGGGGGCGAAGAACCGGGGAGCTGTTTTTT
CAWSRRGRRTGELFF